This is a list of T cell receptor beta chains from one sample in a study of blood T cell repertoires in COVID-19. Sequencing used immunoSEQ multiplex PCR; TCRdb keeps in-frame clones, though not all of them. The sample shows 180,000 or so clones, 80% to 90% of them seen only once. Material for sequencing was peripheral blood. These receptors were obtained from a woman aged 55-69 years with COVID-19, enrolled during active disease. Both conserved end residues are part of each CDR3. Fields, in order: V gene, D gene, clone size, J gene, CDR3 protein, CDR3 DNA. D genes are given only for firm matches. The size of a clone is reported for some rows only, either as once, few or many, or as a class for expanded clones.

TRBV6-5	.	.	TRBJ1-6	CASSYSVSISTLHF	TGTGCCAGCAGTTACTCGGTCTCCATTTCTACCCTCCACTTT
TRBV6-5	.	.	TRBJ1-6	CASSYSGENSPLHF	TGTGCCAGCAGTTATTCGGGAGAGAATTCACCCCTCCACTTT
TRBV4-1	.	.	TRBJ2-7	CASSHPLSEQYF	TGCGCCAGCAGCCACCCCCTGAGCGAGCAGTACTTC
TRBV7-2	.	.	TRBJ2-3	CASSSNTDTQYF	TGTGCCAGCAGCTCTAACACAGATACGCAGTATTTT
TRBV5-1	TRBD2	.	TRBJ2-1	CASSSGLAEYNEQFF	TGCGCCAGCAGCTCTGGACTAGCGGAGTACAATGAGCAGTTCTTC
TRBV19	TRBD1	.	TRBJ2-7	CASGTGGSYEQYF	TGTGCCAGCGGGACAGGGGGGTCCTACGAGCAGTACTTC
TRBV20-1	TRBD2	.	TRBJ2-7	CSASSSGRPSYEQYF	TGCAGTGCTAGTTCGAGCGGGAGACCCTCCTACGAGCAGTACTTC
TRBV5-1	.	.	TRBJ2-7	CASSPLSYEQYF	TGCGCCAGCAGCCCCCTCTCCTACGAGCAGTACTTC
TRBV28	.	.	TRBJ2-6	CASSLQGPGANVLTF	TGTGCCAGCAGTTTACAGGGCCCCGGGGCCAACGTCCTGACTTTC
TRBV4-1	TRBD2	.	TRBJ2-2	CASSLPGLAGGNTGELFF	TGCGCCAGCAGCCTGCCGGGACTAGCGGGAGGGAACACCGGGGAGCTGTTTTTT
TRBV5-6	.	once	TRBJ1-2	CASSSERRDLPYGYTF	TGTGCCAGCAGCTCGGAAAGGAGGGATCTCCCCTATGGCTACACCTTC
TRBV21-1	.	.	TRBJ1-2	CASSLLTHRGRYGYTF	TGTGCCAGCAGCCTACTTACCCACAGGGGGAGGTATGGCTACACCTTC
TRBV24-1	TRBD2	.	TRBJ2-1	CATSDFRAGDYNEQFF	TGTGCCACCAGTGATTTCAGGGCGGGGGACTACAATGAGCAGTTCTTC
TRBV27	TRBD1	.	TRBJ2-2	CASTWDRVTGELFF	TGTGCCAGCACCTGGGACAGGGTCACCGGGGAGCTGTTTTTT
TRBV11-3	.	.	TRBJ2-7	CASSLGWGPSYEQYF	TGTGCCAGCAGCTTAGGTTGGGGGCCCTCCTACGAGCAGTACTTC
TRBV30	.	.	TRBJ1-1	CAWDRFMNTEAFF	TGTGCCTGGGACAGGTTTATGAACACTGAAGCTTTCTTT
TRBV5-1	.	.	TRBJ2-1	CASSLSSGSDEQFF	TGCGCCAGCAGCTTGTCATCGGGGTCGGACGAGCAGTTCTTC
TRBV5-4	.	.	TRBJ2-4	CASSRSGRGDIQYF	TGTGCCAGCAGCAGGAGCGGCAGGGGGGACATTCAGTACTTC
TRBV5-4	TRBD2	.	TRBJ2-3	CASSLSGRFADTQYF	TGTGCCAGCAGCCTTAGCGGGAGGTTCGCAGATACGCAGTATTTT
TRBV28	TRBD1	.	TRBJ1-1	CASSLDRVTFF	TGTGCCAGCAGTCTCGACAGGGTAACTTTCTTT
TRBV5-1	.	.	TRBJ1-2	CASSLPTEFYGYTF	TGCGCCAGCAGCTTGCCCACAGAGTTCTATGGCTACACCTTC
TRBV6-2/TRBV6-3	.	.	TRBJ2-7	CASSDLGVEQYF	TGTGCCAGCAGTGACTTAGGGGTCGAGCAGTACTTC
TRBV6-1	.	.	TRBJ1-1	CASSDRGRAEAFF	TGTGCCAGCAGTGATCGTGGCAGGGCTGAAGCTTTCTTT
TRBV10-3	.	once	TRBJ1-5	CAISEATPYSNQPQHF	TGTGCCATCAGTGAAGCAACCCCTTATAGCAATCAGCCCCAGCATTTT
TRBV29-1	TRBD1	.	TRBJ2-5	CSVDGTGSGETQYF	TGCAGCGTTGACGGGACAGGGTCAGGGGAGACCCAGTACTTC
TRBV30	.	.	TRBJ2-3	CAWSPHGGSGDTQYF	TGTGCCTGGAGTCCTCACGGCGGGTCGGGGGATACGCAGTATTTT
TRBV28	.	.	TRBJ1-2	CASSLNTAGRYTF	TGTGCCAGCAGTTTAAATACGGCGGGTCGCTACACCTTC
TRBV11-3	TRBD1	.	TRBJ1-1	CASSPLGLRTGGGWTEAFF	TGTGCCAGCAGCCCCCTAGGGTTGAGGACAGGGGGAGGATGGACTGAAGCTTTCTTT
TRBV4-3	.	.	TRBJ1-4	CASSQDSGQTTNEKLFF	TGCGCCAGCAGCCAAGATTCAGGGCAGACGACTAATGAAAAACTGTTTTTT
TRBV4-3	TRBD2	.	TRBJ2-1	CASSHGTSGRAHMYEQFF	TGCGCCAGCAGCCACGGGACTAGCGGGAGGGCCCATATGTATGAGCAGTTCTTC
TRBV19	.	.	TRBJ1-1	CASSGQERKGIF	TGTGCCAGTAGCGGGCAGGAGAGGAAGGGGATCTTT
TRBV11-2	TRBD2	once	TRBJ2-7	CASSLDGGTSYEQYF	TGTGCCAGCAGCTTAGACGGGGGGACTAGCTACGAGCAGTACTTC
TRBV12-3/TRBV12-4	.	.	TRBJ1-2	CASSQTGTRGYTF	TGTGCCAGCAGTCAAACAGGGACGAGGGGCTACACCTTC
TRBV9	TRBD1	.	TRBJ2-1	CASSAGQVVYNEQFF	TGTGCCAGCAGCGCCGGACAGGTCGTTTACAATGAGCAGTTCTTC
TRBV7-9	TRBD1	once	TRBJ1-1	CASSEKRQGMRTEAFF	TGTGCCAGCAGCGAGAAAAGACAGGGGATGAGGACTGAAGCTTTCTTT
TRBV21-1	.	few	TRBJ1-2	CASGPMGGNYGYTF	TGTGCCAGCGGGCCCATGGGGGGGAACTATGGCTACACCTTC
TRBV9	.	.	TRBJ2-2	CASSVRTDYTGELFF	TGTGCCAGCAGCGTAAGGACAGACTACACCGGGGAGCTGTTTTTT
TRBV5-1	TRBD2	.	TRBJ2-2	CASSWDPSGRGGTGELFF	TGCGCCAGCAGCTGGGACCCTAGCGGGAGGGGCGGCACCGGGGAGCTGTTTTTT
TRBV7-9	TRBD2	.	TRBJ2-1	CASSPGGSSYNEQFF	TGTGCCAGCAGCCCGGGGGGGAGCTCCTACAATGAGCAGTTCTTC
TRBV6-5	TRBD1	.	TRBJ2-1	CASSPRRTGNNEQFF	TGTGCCAGCAGTCCTAGAAGGACAGGGAATAATGAGCAGTTCTTC
TRBV6-5	.	.	TRBJ1-2	CASKEGNYGYTF	TGTGCCAGCAAGGAGGGTAACTATGGCTACACCTTC
TRBV5-5	.	.	TRBJ2-7	CASTRATRFSYEQYF	TGTGCCAGCACCCGCGCCACTAGGTTTTCCTACGAGCAGTACTTC
TRBV7-9	.	few	TRBJ1-2	CASSLAAGDYGYTF	TGTGCCAGCAGCTTAGCGGCGGGTGACTATGGCTACACCTTC
TRBV10-2	TRBD2	.	TRBJ2-7	CASRGLAGASQSLYEQYF	TGCGCCAGCAGGGGACTAGCGGGAGCTTCTCAGTCTCTGTACGAGCAGTACTTC
TRBV6-2/TRBV6-3	TRBD2	once	TRBJ2-5	CASSYASPAGGKETQYF	TGTGCCAGCAGTTACGCCTCCCCAGCGGGAGGAAAAGAGACCCAGTACTTC
TRBV28	.	.	TRBJ1-1	CASSSAGNGGTEAFF	TGTGCCAGCAGTTCTGCAGGAAACGGGGGCACTGAAGCTTTCTTT
TRBV15	.	.	TRBJ1-4	CATSRDRGTNEKLFF	TGTGCCACCAGCAGAGATCGGGGAACTAATGAAAAACTGTTTTTT
TRBV30	TRBD1	.	TRBJ2-7	CAWSVLTGASEQYF	TGTGCCTGGAGTGTACTGACAGGGGCAAGCGAGCAGTACTTC
TRBV25-1	.	.	TRBJ1-4	CASSDQANGKLFF	TGTGCCAGCAGTGACCAGGCAAATGGAAAACTGTTTTTT
TRBV30	.	.	TRBJ1-4	CAWRGTINEKLFF	TGTGCCTGGAGGGGCACAATTAATGAAAAACTGTTTTTT
TRBV19	TRBD2	.	TRBJ2-7	CASSSRLAGSVISYEQYF	TGTGCCAGTAGTAGCCGACTAGCGGGATCCGTAATCTCCTACGAGCAGTACTTC
TRBV27	TRBD2	.	TRBJ2-7	CASTPLAGVTYEQYF	TGTGCCAGCACCCCCCTAGCGGGAGTCACCTACGAGCAGTACTTC
TRBV28	.	.	TRBJ2-7	CASSYRGPLQYF	TGTGCCAGCAGTTATCGCGGTCCTTTGCAGTACTTC
TRBV27	TRBD1	.	TRBJ1-3	CASSLTGVGSGNTIYF	TGTGCCAGCAGTCTGACAGGGGTAGGCTCTGGAAACACCATATATTTT
TRBV5-1	.	.	TRBJ2-1	CASSLNDGGLREQFF	TGCGCCAGCAGCTTAAATGATGGAGGGCTCCGTGAGCAGTTCTTC